These 5 T cell receptor beta chains were all obtained from the same sample, sequenced in a study of Tregs in tolerant kidney transplant recipients. The assay was immunoSEQ multiplex PCR, and TCRdb's table has in-frame clones only and misses some. The sample contains tens of thousands of clones, 84% of which appear only once. Sequencing input: CD4+ T cells from blood. The receptors derive from a human donor in good health.

The V and J genes are TRBV18 and TRBJ2-3; D not certain. CDR1 is KGHSH and CDR2 is LQKENI in the germline V gene. The CDR3 runs to 16 residues. Trimming cost V 1 base and J 6 bases, with 17 bases left between them. CDR3 region: CASSPLRTLDVDTQYF. In DNA, the CDR3 is TGTGCCAGCTCACCACTTCGGACCCTGGACGTCGATACGCAGTATTTT.

The rearrangement joins TRBV19 to TRBJ1-1; D gene uncertain. This CDR3 comprises 14 residues. From germline, CDR1 is LNHDA and CDR2 SQIVND (reference sequence). V gave up 3 bases and J gave up 0 bases, with 8 bases separating them. Here the CDR3 reads CASSIRHLNTEAFF. The CDR3 bases are TGTGCCAGTAGTATTAGACACCTGAACACTGAAGCTTTCTTT.

The genes are TRBV19 and TRBJ2-7; D is unclear. V was clipped by 3 bases and J by 2 bases, with 11 bases between them. The CDR3 is 14 amino acids. Germline V lookup: CDR1 LNHDA, CDR2 SQIVND (reference sequence). The CDR3 spells CASSILQVTYEQYF. The CDR3 nucleotides are TGTGCCAGTAGTATTCTGCAGGTCACCTACGAGCAGTACTTC.

In regard to this clone: Other DNA sequences in this specimen translate into the identical CDR3. The chain couples TRBV7-9 to TRBJ1-1; D perhaps matches TRBD1 (6 bases). Germline V gene sequence: CDR1 SEHNR, CDR2 FQNEAQ (reference sequence). This CDR3 spans 15 amino acids. V dropped 0 bases and J dropped 1 base, with 9 bases sitting between them. The CDR3 protein is CASSLALGQNTEAFF. In nucleotides, the CDR3 is TGTGCCAGCAGCTTAGCCCTGGGACAGAACACTGAAGCTTTCTTT.

The rearrangement joins TRBV7-9 to TRBJ2-3, with a tentative D call TRBD2 (5 bases). V was shortened by 7 bases and J by 4 bases, with 21 bases between the two germline ends. The CDR3 is made up of 16 amino acids. Germline V gives CDR1 SEHNR, CDR2 FQNEAQ (reference sequence). CDR3 sequence reads: CASKVLRGSGADTQYF. In DNA, the CDR3 is TGTGCCAGCAAGGTTTTAAGAGGGTCGGGTGCAGATACGCAGTATTTT.